Sequencing of this T cell receptor beta chain was carried out in a study of blood T cell repertoires in COVID-19. Study-level information: From the United States, Italy and Spain came samples of acute and convalescent COVID-19. From T cells, B-cell-depleted T cells, or PBMCs came the material, which was cDNA or gDNA.

In the original workflow: Reference gene primer amplification gave estimated nucleated cell counts. Only in-frame clones appear in the TCRdb table, and some are missing; sequencing was by immunoSEQ multiplex PCR. D and trimming were read from the DNA, whereas the V and J calls and clone size are those reported in that table. The table lists more than 85,000 clones, about 85% of them singletons. The germline V gene encodes CDR1 SEHNR and CDR2 FQNEAQ (reference sequence). The CDR3 covers 13 residues. The V and J ends lost 5 bases and 4 bases respectively, with 11 bases between them. The J gene is TRBJ2-5, the V gene TRBV7-9; D remains ambiguous. The clonotype originates from a man at least 80 years old with acute or convalescent COVID-19. The sample comprised peripheral blood. The CDR3 nucleotides read TGTGCCAGCAGCCCCCGGGTTGGAGAGACCCAGTACTTC. Translated: CASSPRVGETQYF.